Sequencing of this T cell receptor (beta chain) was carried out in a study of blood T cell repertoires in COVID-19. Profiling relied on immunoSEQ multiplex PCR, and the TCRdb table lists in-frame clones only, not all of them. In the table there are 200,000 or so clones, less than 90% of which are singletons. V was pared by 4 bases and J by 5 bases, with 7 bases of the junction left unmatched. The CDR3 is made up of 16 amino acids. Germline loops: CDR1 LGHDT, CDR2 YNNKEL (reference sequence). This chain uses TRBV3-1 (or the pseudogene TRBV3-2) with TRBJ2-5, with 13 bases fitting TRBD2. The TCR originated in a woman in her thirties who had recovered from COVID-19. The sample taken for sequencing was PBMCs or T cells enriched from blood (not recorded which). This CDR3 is CASSLLTSGGTETQYF. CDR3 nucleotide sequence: TGTGCCAGCAGCCTCCTGACTAGCGGGGGGACGGAGACCCAGTACTTC.